The 31 T cell receptor beta chains below were found in one sample sequenced in a study of control samples from healthy donors and cancer patients. Repertoires were generated with immunoSEQ multiplex PCR, while TCRdb's copy carries only in-frame clones and drops some. The table records roughly 90,000 clones, about 89% of them present only once. Sample: PBMCs. Receptor source: a woman aged 45-59 years with colorectal cancer.

The chain has TRBV6-5 and TRBJ1-2; the match to TRBD1 covers 9 bases. Germline values: CDR1 MNHEY, CDR2 SVGAGI. After removal of 7 bases from V and 9 bases from J, the junction contained 9 bases not matched to a gene. This CDR3 region has 13 residues. CDR3 sequence reads: CASTEGTGSRYTF. CDR3 sequence (DNA): TGTGCCAGCACCGAAGGGACAGGGAGCCGCTACACCTTC.

The chain combines TRBV3-1 (or the pseudogene TRBV3-2) with TRBJ2-3; 10 bases fit TRBD2. The germline gives CDR1 LGHDT, CDR2 YNNKEL (reference sequence). With 8 bases clipped from V and 4 bases from J, the junction kept 3 bases outside the gene matches. CDR3 length equals 13 residues. The CDR3 DNA follows: TGTGCCAGCCACACTAGCGGGGCAGATACGCAGTATTTT. Translating gives CASHTSGADTQYF.

V is TRBV9 and J is TRBJ2-7, with 10 bases identical to TRBD2. Germline lookup yields CDR1 SGDLS and CDR2 YYNGEE. This CDR3 has 14 residues. The junction had 4 bases not matched to a gene; V was cut back by 4 bases and J by 3 bases. The CDR3 sequence: CASSPGLADYEQYV. The CDR3 nucleotides are TGTGCCAGCAGCCCCGGACTAGCGGACTACGAGCAGTACGTC.

This chain links TRBV28 with TRBJ1-5; D is uncertain. Germline assignment: CDR1 MDHEN and CDR2 SYDVKM. Trimming took 7 bases from V and 0 from J, leaving 4 bases between them. The CDR3 contains 12 residues. Here the CDR3 DNA reads TGTGCCAGCACCTCTAGCAATCAGCCCCAGCATTTT. Translating it yields CASTSSNQPQHF.

The rearrangement uses TRBV5-6 and TRBJ1-3, with TRBD1 as a possible D gene (6 bases). With 4 bases removed from V and 0 bases from J, the gap between germline ends came to 20 bases. The CDR3 loop spans 18 amino acids. The germline gives CDR1 SGHDT, CDR2 YYEEEE. CDR3 nucleotide sequence: TGTGCCAGCAGCGGGTCCGGGACAAGGATGAGCTCTGGAAACACCATATATTTT. The encoded protein is CASSGSGTRMSSGNTIYF. The whole variable domain, filled in from reference TRBV5-6 and TRBJ1-3, reads DAGVTQSPTHLIKTRGQQVTLRCSPKSGHDTVSWYQQALGQGPQFIFQYYEEEERQRGNFPDRFSGHQFPNYSSELNVNALLLGDSALYLCASSGSGTRMSSGNTIYFGEGSWLTVV.

The chain combines TRBV4-3 with TRBJ2-1, with D perhaps matching TRBD2 (5 bases). Germline CDR1 LGHNA, CDR2 YSLEER. V gave up 0 bases and J gave up 4 bases, with 13 bases separating them. This CDR3 has 16 residues. The CDR3 protein is CASSQDTSGVYNEQFF. The CDR3 coding sequence is TGCGCCAGCAGCCAAGATACCAGCGGAGTATACAATGAGCAGTTCTTC.

In this sample, this clone turned up a few times. The rearrangement links TRBV6-1 to TRBJ1-6, with D perhaps matching TRBD1 (6 bases). This CDR3 comprises 16 residues. V shed 4 bases and J shed 9 bases, with 19 bases lying between them. CDR1 MNHNS and CDR2 SASEGT come from the germline V gene. CDR3 nucleotide sequence: TGTGCCAGCAGTGGGGACACCCTCCCGGGGGTTTCACCCCTCCACTTT. This encodes CASSGDTLPGVSPLHF.

The sample holds one count of this clone. J is TRBJ2-1 and V is TRBV5-1; TRBD2 agrees at 7 bases. This CDR3 spans 15 amino acids. Germline values: CDR1 SGHRS, CDR2 YFSETQ. J gave up 4 bases and V 0 bases, and 4 bases lay outside the gene matches. The CDR3 spells CASSLASGVYNEQFF. CDR3 bases: TGCGCCAGCAGCTTGGCCAGCGGGGTGTACAATGAGCAGTTCTTC.

This CDR3 reads CASKSSSYEQYV. In DNA, the CDR3 is TGCGCCAGCAAGTCTAGCTCCTACGAGCAGTACGTC. The V gene is TRBV10-2, the J gene TRBJ2-7, with unresolved D. V shed 7 bases and J shed 0 bases, with 7 bases lying between them. Looked up from germline, CDR1 is WSHSY and CDR2 is SAAADI. The CDR3 spans 12 residues.

At least ten counts were recorded for this clone. The chain links TRBV27 to TRBJ2-7; 8 nucleotides align to TRBD1. The CDR3 totals 15 residues. Per germline, CDR1 MNHEY and CDR2 SMNVEV (reference sequence). The J segment lost 6 bases and the V segment lost 3 bases, leaving 10 bases of the junction unmatched. CDR3 residues: CASSFSSAGGPEQYV. CDR3 bases: TGTGCCAGCAGTTTTAGCTCTGCAGGGGGCCCCGAGCAGTACGTC.

The chain is built from TRBV7-2 and TRBJ2-3; 9 positions match TRBD1. CDR3 size: 15 residues. Germline trimming cut 5 bases from V and 3 bases from J; bases unmatched to any gene: 6. Germline values: CDR1 SGHTA, CDR2 FQGNSA. The CDR3 nucleotides are TGTGCCAGCAGCCCCGGGACAGGGAAAACAGATACGCAGTATTTT. It translates to CASSPGTGKTDTQYF.

The chain has TRBV4-3 and TRBJ2-1; 8 bases fit TRBD1. The CDR3 runs 12 residues. The germline V gene encodes CDR1 LGHNA and CDR2 YSLEER. The ends lost 3 bases at V and 14 bases at J; junction bases unmatched: 6. In nucleotides, the CDR3 is TGCGCCAGCAGCCAGCACCAGGGGGCGAAGTTCTTC. Translating gives CASSQHQGAKFF.

This chain links TRBV27 with TRBJ2-2; TRBD1 matches at 8 bases. This CDR3 has 15 residues. The V and J ends lost 2 bases and 8 bases, in that order; junction bases with no gene match: 7. The germline CDR1 and CDR2 sequences are MNHEY and SMNVEV (reference sequence). The CDR3 spells CASSLRTGPGGELFF. CDR3 DNA sequence: TGTGCCAGCAGTTTACGGACAGGGCCAGGTGGGGAGCTGTTTTTT.

V gene TRBV5-5 combines with J gene TRBJ2-7; TRBD2 is a possible D gene (6 bases). CDR3 length: 13 amino acids. Trimming stripped 1 base from V and 6 bases from J, with 11 bases between. Germline V lookup: CDR1 SGHKS, CDR2 YYEKEE (reference sequence). CDR3 in DNA: TGTGCCAGCAGCTTGTTACCGGGGGTCGAGCAGTACGTC. It translates to CASSLLPGVEQYV.

The DNA for the CDR3 is TGTGCCAGCAGCCGTCAGACAGGGGACATATACAATGAGCAGTTCTTC. Its translation: CASSRQTGDIYNEQFF. The chain couples TRBV5-8 to TRBJ2-1; 8 bases align to TRBD1. V was clipped by 4 bases and J by 4 bases; unmatched bases: 10. CDR1 and CDR2 (germline): SGHTS, YDEGEE. This CDR3 is 16 amino acids long.

The V call is TRBV10-3, the J call TRBJ1-3; D unresolved. Per germline, CDR1 ENHRY and CDR2 SYGVKD. Trimming cost V 4 bases and J 0 bases, with 7 bases left between them. This CDR3 is built from 14 residues. CDR3 bases: TGTGCCATCAGTGGAACGGGCTCTGGAAACACCATATATTTT. Protein product: CAISGTGSGNTIYF.

The chain is built from TRBV6-5 and TRBJ2-1, with a tentative D call TRBD1 (5 bases). This CDR3 is 15 amino acids long. Trimming left V 4 bases short and J 2 bases short, with 12 bases between. Germline CDR1 is MNHEY and CDR2 is SVGAGI. The DNA for the CDR3 is TGTGCCAGCAGTTCTCGGACACTAACCTACAATGAGCAGTTCTTC. It codes for CASSSRTLTYNEQFF.

The table lists this clone with a count of one. The rearrangement uses TRBV28 and TRBJ1-3; D may be TRBD1 (6 bases). The CDR3 extends over 16 amino acids. Trimming left V 3 bases short and J 4 bases short, with 16 bases between. The germline V gene encodes CDR1 MDHEN and CDR2 SYDVKM. The CDR3, as DNA: TGTGCCAGCAGTTTCGGATGGACAGTTAACGGAAACACCATATATTTT. Its translation: CASSFGWTVNGNTIYF.

The rearrangement joins TRBV13 to TRBJ1-2; TRBD1 is a possible D gene (5 bases). The CDR3 length is 16 residues. Trimming shortened V by 1 base and J by 3 bases, and 15 bases separated the two germline ends. Per germline, CDR1 PRHDT and CDR2 FYEKMQ (reference sequence). The CDR3 sequence is CASSLVGTGLYYGYTF. In nucleotides, the CDR3 is TGTGCCAGCAGCTTAGTAGGCACAGGACTATACTATGGCTACACCTTC.

The V call is TRBV19, the J call TRBJ2-1; 7 nucleotides align to TRBD1. The CDR3 has 14 residues. Germline trimming cut 6 bases from V and 4 bases from J; bases unmatched to any gene: 6. Germline loops: CDR1 LNHDA, CDR2 SQIVND (reference sequence). The CDR3 DNA reads TGTGCCAGTAGCAAACTGGACAGGTACAATGAGCAGTTCTTC. Translation gives CASSKLDRYNEQFF.

This sequence joins TRBV6-5 and TRBJ1-3; D call uncertain. Trimming took off 0 bases at V and 0 bases at J, with 9 bases between the two ends. The CDR3 is made up of 16 amino acids. Germline V gene sequence: CDR1 MNHEY, CDR2 SVGAGI. This CDR3 is CASSYSRWISGNTIYF. The CDR3 region has the DNA TGTGCCAGCAGTTACTCGAGGTGGATCTCTGGAAACACCATATATTTT.

The V and J genes are TRBV19 and TRBJ1-5; a possible D gene is TRBD1 (5 bases). V dropped 6 bases and J dropped 6 bases, with 12 bases sitting between them. CDR1 is LNHDA, CDR2 SQIVND, per germline (reference sequence). CDR3 length: 13 amino acids. CDR3 residues: CASSQAQGQPQHF. CDR3 DNA sequence: TGTGCCAGTAGCCAGGCCCAGGGTCAGCCCCAGCATTTT.

The chain recombines TRBV18 with TRBJ2-3; 9 nucleotides align to TRBD2. The CDR3 spans 11 residues. Per germline, CDR1 KGHSH and CDR2 LQKENI. The trim removed 3 bases at V and 14 bases at J, leaving 3 bases unmatched. The CDR3 is CASSPGLAGYF. The CDR3 DNA sequence: TGTGCCAGCTCACCGGGACTAGCCGGGTATTTT.

The chain combines TRBV28 with TRBJ2-7, with 10 bases identical to TRBD1. J lost 4 bases, V lost 1 base, and 4 bases had no gene match. The germline CDR1 and CDR2 sequences are MDHEN and SYDVKM. The CDR3 contains 15 residues. This CDR3 is CASSLSGQGVYEQYV. The DNA for the CDR3 is TGTGCCAGCAGTTTATCCGGACAGGGGGTATACGAGCAGTACGTC.

The chain uses TRBV28 and TRBJ1-2, with D unclear. V was cut by 6 bases and J by 1 base, with 9 bases left in between. The germline V gene encodes CDR1 MDHEN and CDR2 SYDVKM. CDR3 length: 13 amino acids. CDR3 bases: TGTGCCAGCAGCCCTGGCAATAACTATGGCTACACCTTC. Amino acids: CASSPGNNYGYTF.

This chain connects TRBV7-2 to TRBJ1-6; D may be TRBD1 (5 bases). V lost 2 bases to trimming and J lost 6 bases, with 8 bases between them. This CDR3 contains 14 residues. Germline V gene data show CDR1 as SGHTA and CDR2 as FQGNSA. The DNA of the CDR3 is TGTGCCAGCAGCTTACAGGGCGGTAATTCACCCCTCCACTTT. Amino acid sequence: CASSLQGGNSPLHF.

The chain employs TRBV12-3 or TRBV12-4 and TRBJ2-1, with D perhaps matching TRBD2 (5 bases). V was trimmed by 3 bases and J by 7 bases, leaving 7 bases between them. This CDR3 has 12 amino acids. CDR3: CASSFRGNEQFF. The CDR3 DNA reads as TGTGCCAGCAGTTTTCGCGGGAATGAGCAGTTCTTC.

V is TRBV6-1 and J is TRBJ2-2; TRBD2 matches at 8 bases. J was trimmed by 6 bases and V by 3 bases; bases with no gene match: 12. CDR3 length equals 17 residues. Germline CDR1 and CDR2: MNHNS and SASEGT. Written as DNA, the CDR3 is TGTGCCAGCAGTGACGGGGGGGCTTTAGGTGTGGCCGGGGAGCTGTTTTTT. Its protein product is CASSDGGALGVAGELFF.

V usage is TRBV6-5 and J usage is TRBJ1-2; the match to TRBD1 covers 7 bases. This CDR3 comprises 14 residues. After removal of 2 bases from V and 3 bases from J, the junction contained 3 bases not matched to a gene. Germline CDR1 and CDR2: MNHEY and SVGAGI. Here the CDR3 reads CASSYGTVDYGYTF. The CDR3, as DNA: TGTGCCAGCAGTTACGGGACAGTCGACTATGGCTACACCTTC.

V gene TRBV7-2 combines with J gene TRBJ2-3; D remains unclear. The V gene's germline CDR1 is SGHTA and CDR2 FQGNSA. The CDR3 contains 16 residues. V lost 3 bases, J lost 1 base, and 14 bases lay in between. The CDR3 region has the DNA TGTGCCAGCAGCTTTCTGACTCCTCGTCGCACAGATACGCAGTATTTT. Its protein is CASSFLTPRRTDTQYF.

CDR3 in amino acids: CASSQGGTSGADTQYF. Here the CDR3 DNA reads TGTGCCAGCAGCCAAGGCGGGACTAGCGGGGCAGATACGCAGTATTTT. V usage is TRBV3-1 (or the pseudogene TRBV3-2) and J usage is TRBJ2-3, with 13 bases matching TRBD2. Trimming cost V 1 base and J 4 bases; bases outside gene matches: 2. This CDR3 comprises 16 residues. Per the germline V gene, CDR1 is LGHDT and CDR2 is YNNKEL (reference sequence).